What follows are 8 T cell receptor beta chains derived from one specimen sequenced in a study of shared clonotypes between healthy human individuals. Sequenced by immunoSEQ multiplex PCR; TCRdb stores in-frame clones only, minus some. The sample lists hundreds of thousands of clones, around 90% seen once, with 24% in the top ten. Terminally differentiated effector memory CD45RA+ cells were left out of the naive CD8 fraction, which was CD45RO-negative and positively selected for CCR7. Sequenced sample: naive CD8+ T cells sorted from blood. The origin of the receptors is a man aged 30 to 39 in good health.

About this clone: This sample also contains other DNA sequences that code for the same CDR3. The V gene is TRBV27, the J gene TRBJ2-7, with a weak D call TRBD1 (5 bases). The V gene's germline CDR1 is MNHEY and CDR2 SMNVEV (reference sequence). V gave up 0 bases and J gave up 2 bases, with 8 bases separating them. The CDR3 runs 14 residues. The CDR3 loop is CASSLSAGTYEQYF. Written as DNA, the CDR3 is TGTGCCAGCAGTTTATCGGCAGGGACCTACGAGCAGTACTTC.

The chain recombines TRBV7-2 with TRBJ2-7, with TRBD2 matching 9 bases. CDR3 length: 16 residues. CDR1 and CDR2 from the germline V gene are SGHTA and FQGNSA. After removal of 1 base from V and 2 bases from J, the junction contained 6 bases not matched to a gene. CDR3 in DNA: TGTGCCAGCAGCTTAGATGGGACTAGCTCGACCTACGAGCAGTACTTC. Encoded protein: CASSLDGTSSTYEQYF.

The gene calls are TRBV4-3 and TRBJ2-1; TRBD1 agrees at 8 bases. Losses at the gene ends were 3 bases for V and 6 bases for J; bases not matched to a gene: 10. There are 16 residues in the CDR3. Germline assignment: CDR1 LGHNA and CDR2 YSLEER. CDR3 sequence: CASSHSDRGRGNEQFF. DNA for the CDR3: TGCGCCAGCAGCCATTCCGACAGGGGAAGGGGCAATGAGCAGTTCTTC.

The genes are TRBV27 and TRBJ1-1; maybe TRBD1 (5 bases). The CDR3 contains 11 residues. The V end lost 6 bases, the J end lost 6 bases, and 8 bases lay between the germline ends. Per germline, CDR1 MNHEY and CDR2 SMNVEV (reference sequence). Written as DNA, the CDR3 is TGTGCCAGCAGGCTAGGGGCTGAAGCTTTCTTT. Translation: CASRLGAEAFF.

The chain recombines TRBV29-1 with TRBJ2-3, with 7 bases matching TRBD1. The trim removed 4 bases at V and 2 bases at J, leaving 6 bases unmatched. CDR1 is SQVTM and CDR2 is ANQGSEA in the germline V gene. The CDR3 extends over 14 amino acids. CDR3 sequence (DNA): TGCAGCGTTGTCGGGACAGATTACACAGATACGCAGTATTTT. Amino acid sequence: CSVVGTDYTDTQYF.

The rearrangement joins TRBV7-9 to TRBJ2-5; 12 bases map to TRBD1. The V and J ends lost 6 bases and 2 bases, in that order; junction bases with no gene match: 7. The CDR3 has 16 residues. Looked up from germline, CDR1 is SEHNR and CDR2 is FQNEAQ (reference sequence). In DNA form, the CDR3 reads TGTGCCAGCAGGAAACCGGGACAGGGGGCTCAAGAGACCCAGTACTTC. Protein product: CASRKPGQGAQETQYF. The entire variable domain, with the rest obtained from reference TRBV7-9 and TRBJ2-5, is as follows: DTGVSQNPRHKITKRGQNVTFRCDPISEHNRLYWYRQTLGQGPEFLTYFQNEAQLEKSRLLSDRFSAERPKGSFSTLEIQRTEQGDSAMYLCASRKPGQGAQETQYFGPGTRLLVL.

A remark on this clone: The junction differs from germline at one of its ends, possibly a read error. The rearrangement links TRBV29-1 to TRBJ2-1; 7 bases match TRBD1. Germline V CDR1 and CDR2: SQVTM, ANQGSEA. The CDR3 is 13 residues long. CDR3 residues: CSAEDRDTHEQFF. The DNA of the CDR3 is TGCAGCGCTGAAGACAGGGACACCCATGAGCAGTTCTTC.

As regards this clone: A clone one base away is much larger, so this may be a read error. The sample holds other DNA sequences that translate to the same CDR3. The chain couples TRBV10-2 to TRBJ1-5; no clear D gene. Germline CDR1 is WSHSY and CDR2 is SAAADI. The CDR3 is made up of 16 amino acids. V was clipped by 0 bases and J by 0 bases, with 9 bases between them. The CDR3 coding sequence is TGCGCCAGCAGTGAGTCGCCGGGGAATAGCAATCAGCCCCAGCATTTT. Translating gives CASSESPGNSNQPQHF.